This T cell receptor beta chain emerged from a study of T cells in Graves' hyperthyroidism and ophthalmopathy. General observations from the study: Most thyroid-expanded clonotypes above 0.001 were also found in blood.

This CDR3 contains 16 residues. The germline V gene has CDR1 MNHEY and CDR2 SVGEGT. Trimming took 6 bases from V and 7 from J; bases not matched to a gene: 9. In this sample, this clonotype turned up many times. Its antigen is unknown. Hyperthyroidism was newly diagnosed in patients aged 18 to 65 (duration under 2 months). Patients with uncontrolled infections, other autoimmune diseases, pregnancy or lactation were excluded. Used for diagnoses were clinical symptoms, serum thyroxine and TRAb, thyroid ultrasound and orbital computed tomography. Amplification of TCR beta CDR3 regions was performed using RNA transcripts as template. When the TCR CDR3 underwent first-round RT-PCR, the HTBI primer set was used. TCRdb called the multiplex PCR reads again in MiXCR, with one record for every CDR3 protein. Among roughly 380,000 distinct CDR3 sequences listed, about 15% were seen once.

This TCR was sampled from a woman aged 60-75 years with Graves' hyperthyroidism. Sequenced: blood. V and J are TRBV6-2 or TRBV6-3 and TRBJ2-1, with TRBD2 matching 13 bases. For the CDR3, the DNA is TGTGCCAGCAGCCGTCAGGGGACTAGCGGGGTGAATGAGCAGTTCTTC. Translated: CASSRQGTSGVNEQFF.